This T cell receptor (beta chain) originates from a study of vaccination effects on CD4 cells after COVID-19. Study context: A median of 72 days separated the second dose and sampling.

Clones were sequenced by immunoSEQ multiplex PCR, and TCRdb holds only the in-frame ones, with some missing. The top ten clones hold about 1.4% of a sample with tens of thousands of clones, around 70% of them seen once. There are 14 residues in the CDR3. V shed 3 bases and J 8 bases; nucleotides not matched to a gene: 7. Germline-derived CDR1 and CDR2 are KGHDR and SFDVKD. This clone was found once. Its antigen is unknown. Study-wide findings and caveats: Only 1 of 255 vaccine-induced clones from healthy vaccinees cross-reacted with common cold coronaviruses. Late in the post-vaccination period, infection-induced and vaccine-induced clones underwent marked clonal contraction.

ViraFEST expansion of antigen-specific CD4+ T cells with viral peptide pools preceded sequencing. The authors isolated CD4+ T cells after approximately 9 days of culture. Two-dose BNT162b2 or mRNA-1273 vaccination was given to participants. Among the vaccine recipients, none had a prior SARS-CoV-2 infection, and nucleocapsid antibodies were negative. This sequence originates from a human donor who received a COVID-19 vaccine. Sequencing used CD4+ T cells from PBMCs cultured with HCoV-229E spike peptides, obtained after COVID-19 vaccination. The chain couples TRBV24-1 to TRBJ1-2, with 8 bases matching TRBD1. CDR3 in amino acids: CATSDPPRQGGYTF. The CDR3 DNA reads as TGTGCCACCAGTGATCCACCTAGACAGGGGGGCTACACCTTC.